Sequencing of this TCR beta chain was carried out in a study of early T cells in non-severe SARS-CoV-2 infection. About the research overall: Sequencing was performed on bulk RNA from unsorted whole blood, leaving chains unpaired.

Attachment of unique molecular identifiers was made to individual cDNA molecules. TCRdb ran MiXCR on the 5' RACE reads and lists one entry per CDR3 protein. The data show roughly 75,000 distinct CDR3 sequences, 12% seen once. V gave up 5 bases and J gave up 4 bases; unmatched junction bases: 9. The CDR3 contains 15 residues. Germline CDR1 reads SEHNR; CDR2 reads FQNEAQ (reference sequence). As to this clonotype: Its specificity is unknown.

Whole-study findings and limits: Comparison of clonotypes with VDJdb favored anti-spike CD8 responses while missing private and CD4 specificities.

The chain employs TRBV7-9 and TRBJ2-3; 7 bases match TRBD2. The sequence was collected from an adult who was a healthcare worker with PCR-confirmed SARS-CoV-2 infection or an uninfected control (not recorded which). Sequencing was carried out using whole blood. The CDR3, as DNA: TGTGCCAGCAGCCCTGGGGCGGGAGAGGCAGATACGCAGTATTTT. Its translation: CASSPGAGEADTQYF.